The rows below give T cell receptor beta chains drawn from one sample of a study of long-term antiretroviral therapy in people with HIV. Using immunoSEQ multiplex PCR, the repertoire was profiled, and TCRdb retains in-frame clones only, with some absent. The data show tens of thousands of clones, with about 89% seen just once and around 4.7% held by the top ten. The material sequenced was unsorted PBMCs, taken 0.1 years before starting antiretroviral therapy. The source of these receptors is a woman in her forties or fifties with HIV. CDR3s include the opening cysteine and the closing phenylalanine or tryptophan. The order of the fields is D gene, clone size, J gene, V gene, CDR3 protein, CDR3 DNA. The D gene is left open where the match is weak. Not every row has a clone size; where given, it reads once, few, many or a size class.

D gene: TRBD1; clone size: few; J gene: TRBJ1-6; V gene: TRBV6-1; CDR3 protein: CASSERRRDRGLPLYNSPLHF; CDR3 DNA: TGTGCCAGCAGTGAACGCCGCCGGGACAGGGGCCTTCCTCTTTATAATTCACCCCTCCACTTT
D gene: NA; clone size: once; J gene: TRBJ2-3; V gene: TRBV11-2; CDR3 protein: CASSVIRRGSTDTQYF; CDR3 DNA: TGTGCCAGCAGCGTTATTCGGCGGGGTTCCACAGATACGCAGTATTTT
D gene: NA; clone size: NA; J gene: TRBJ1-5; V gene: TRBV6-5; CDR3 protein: CASSWALDSPQHF; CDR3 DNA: TGTGCCAGCAGTTGGGCCCTAGATTCGCCCCAGCATTTT
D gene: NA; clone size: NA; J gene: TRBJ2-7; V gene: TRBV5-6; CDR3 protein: CASSLGSRASEQYF; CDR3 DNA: TGTGCCAGCAGCTTGGGGTCAAGGGCCTCCGAGCAGTACTTC
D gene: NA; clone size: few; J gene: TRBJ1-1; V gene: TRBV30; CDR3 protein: CAWSVTGVGLSEAFF; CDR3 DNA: TGTGCCTGGAGTGTAACCGGGGTAGGATTATCCGAAGCTTTCTTT
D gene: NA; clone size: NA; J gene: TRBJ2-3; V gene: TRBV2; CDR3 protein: CASSSQTSKFTDTQYF; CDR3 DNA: TGTGCCAGCAGTAGTCAAACTAGCAAGTTCACAGATACGCAGTATTTT
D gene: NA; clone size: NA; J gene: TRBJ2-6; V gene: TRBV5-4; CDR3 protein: CASSGSQGPRSGANVLTF; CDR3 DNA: TGTGCCAGCAGCGGGAGCCAGGGTCCCCGCTCTGGGGCCAACGTCCTGACTTTC
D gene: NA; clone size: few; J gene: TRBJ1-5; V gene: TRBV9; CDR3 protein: CASSPLDSNQPQHF; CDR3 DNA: TGTGCCAGCAGCCCGTTGGACAGCAATCAGCCCCAGCATTTT
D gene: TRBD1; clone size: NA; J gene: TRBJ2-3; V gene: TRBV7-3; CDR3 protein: CASSLQGAADTQYF; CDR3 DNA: TGTGCCAGCAGCTTACAGGGGGCTGCGGATACGCAGTATTTT
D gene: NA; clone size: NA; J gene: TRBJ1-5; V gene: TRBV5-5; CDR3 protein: CASSLGGSGVNQPQHF; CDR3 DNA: TGTGCCAGCAGCTTGGGAGGCAGCGGAGTTAATCAGCCCCAGCATTTT
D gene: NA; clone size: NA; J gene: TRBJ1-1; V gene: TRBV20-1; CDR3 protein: CSAGGNTEAFF; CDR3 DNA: TGCAGTGCAGGGGGGAACACTGAAGCTTTCTTT
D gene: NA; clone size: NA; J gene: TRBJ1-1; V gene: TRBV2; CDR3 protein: CASSVLVGGPAFF; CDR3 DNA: TGTGCCAGCAGCGTTCTGGTGGGAGGGCCAGCTTTCTTT
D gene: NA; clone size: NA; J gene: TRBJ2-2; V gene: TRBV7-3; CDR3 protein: CASSFVGDTGELFF; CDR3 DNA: TGTGCCAGCAGCTTTGTGGGGGACACCGGGGAGCTGTTTTTT
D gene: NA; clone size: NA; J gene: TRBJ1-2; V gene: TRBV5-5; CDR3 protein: CASSGGPVYGYTF; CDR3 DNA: TGTGCCAGCAGCGGAGGGCCGGTCTATGGCTACACCTTC
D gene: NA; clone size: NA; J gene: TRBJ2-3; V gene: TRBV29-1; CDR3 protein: CSAERGAADTQYF; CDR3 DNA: TGCAGCGCCGAGCGCGGAGCAGCAGATACGCAGTATTTT
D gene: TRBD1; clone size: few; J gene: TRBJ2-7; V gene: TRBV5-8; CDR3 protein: CASSPVGQGAYEQYF; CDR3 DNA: TGTGCCAGCAGCCCAGTGGGGCAGGGGGCCTACGAGCAGTACTTC
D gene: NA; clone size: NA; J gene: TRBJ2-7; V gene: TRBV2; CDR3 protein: CASSPGRAYEQYF; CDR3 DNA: TGTGCCAGCAGTCCGGGACGGGCCTACGAGCAGTACTTC
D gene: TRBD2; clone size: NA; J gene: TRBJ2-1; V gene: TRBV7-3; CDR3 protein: CASSWILAGGPVSYNEQFF; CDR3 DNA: TGTGCCAGCAGCTGGATACTAGCGGGGGGCCCCGTCTCCTACAATGAGCAGTTCTTC
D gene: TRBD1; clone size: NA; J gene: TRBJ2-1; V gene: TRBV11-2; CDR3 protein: CASSSGTDLNEQFF; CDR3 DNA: TGTGCCAGCAGTTCCGGGACAGACCTCAATGAGCAGTTCTTC
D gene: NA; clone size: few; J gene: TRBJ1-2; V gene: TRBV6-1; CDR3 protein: CASRDLTVGDGYTF; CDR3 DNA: TGTGCCAGCAGGGACTTGACAGTAGGAGATGGCTACACCTTC
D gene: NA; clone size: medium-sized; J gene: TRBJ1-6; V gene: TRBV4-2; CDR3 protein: CASTETRDNSPLHF; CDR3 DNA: TGTGCCAGCACCGAAACTCGGGATAATTCACCCCTCCACTTT
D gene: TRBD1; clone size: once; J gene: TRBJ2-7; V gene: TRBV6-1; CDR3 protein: CASSAGTVDTYEQYF; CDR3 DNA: TGTGCCAGCAGTGCTGGGACAGTTGATACCTACGAGCAGTACTTC
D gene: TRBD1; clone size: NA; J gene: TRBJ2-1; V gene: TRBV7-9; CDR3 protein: CASSLHGTGTVYNEQFF; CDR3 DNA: TGTGCCAGCAGCCTGCATGGAACCGGGACAGTCTACAATGAGCAGTTCTTC
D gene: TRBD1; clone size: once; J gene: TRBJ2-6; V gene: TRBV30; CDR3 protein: CASGGQGFSGANVLTF; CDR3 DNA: TGTGCCAGCGGGGGACAGGGGTTCTCTGGGGCCAACGTCCTGACTTTC
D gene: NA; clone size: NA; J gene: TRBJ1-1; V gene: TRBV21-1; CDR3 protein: CASSKGLGRHTEAFF; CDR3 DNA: TGTGCCAGCAGCAAAGGCCTGGGACGGCACACTGAAGCTTTCTTT
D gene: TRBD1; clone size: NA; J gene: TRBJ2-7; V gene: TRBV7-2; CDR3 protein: CASKTDRGRSEQYF; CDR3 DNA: TGTGCCAGCAAAACGGACAGGGGGCGGTCCGAGCAGTACTTC
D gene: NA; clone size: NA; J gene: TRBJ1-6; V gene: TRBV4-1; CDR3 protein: CASSQVSLAWNNSPLHF; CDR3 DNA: TGCGCCAGCAGCCAGGTCAGCCTTGCATGGAATAATTCACCCCTCCACTTT
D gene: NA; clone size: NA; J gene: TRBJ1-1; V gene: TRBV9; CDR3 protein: CASSVGPTLQQNTEAFF; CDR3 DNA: TGTGCCAGCAGCGTAGGCCCCACCTTGCAACAGAACACTGAAGCTTTCTTT
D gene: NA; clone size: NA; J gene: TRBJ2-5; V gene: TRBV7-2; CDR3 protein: CASSFSSRLEETQYF; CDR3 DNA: TGTGCCAGCAGCTTTAGTAGCAGGCTGGAGGAGACCCAGTACTTC
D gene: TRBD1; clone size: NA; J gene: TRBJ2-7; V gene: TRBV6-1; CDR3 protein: CASKLSGTGGYEQYF; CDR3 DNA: TGTGCCAGCAAACTCTCCGGGACAGGGGGCTACGAGCAGTACTTC
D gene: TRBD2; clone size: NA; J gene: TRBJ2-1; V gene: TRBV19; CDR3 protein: CASSIDQGGYNEQFF; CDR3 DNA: TGTGCCAGTAGTATAGACCAGGGAGGGTACAATGAGCAGTTCTTC
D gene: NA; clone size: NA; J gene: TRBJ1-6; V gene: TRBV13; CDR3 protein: CASSVAWNSPLHF; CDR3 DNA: TGTGCCAGCAGCGTCGCCTGGAATTCACCCCTCCACTTT